This TCR beta chain was sequenced in a study of technical replicates of blood from a few donors. Only one count was recorded for this clone. The germline V gene encodes CDR1 MNHNS and CDR2 SASEGT. This CDR3 spans 15 amino acids. Between the trimmed V and J ends, which lost 2 bases and 0 bases, there was a span of 9 bases. The table came from immunoSEQ multiplex PCR; TCRdb's copy has only in-frame clones and leaves some out. The sample lists 60,000 to 80,000 clones, about nine tenths occurring once. The receptor was derived from a human donor in good health. Some clones in this sample may be carry-over from other donors' samples. V and J are TRBV6-1 and TRBJ2-3, with D tentatively TRBD2 (5 bases). Specimen: PBMCs. CDR3 nucleotides: TGTGCCAGCAGTGAACGGACTTCTAGCACAGATACGCAGTATTTT. This gives the protein CASSERTSSTDTQYF.